These T cell receptor beta chains were read from a single sample in a study of cytomegalovirus exposure and HLA in healthy donors. Produced via immunoSEQ multiplex PCR; TCRdb's table is partial and in-frame only. The sample has 50,000 to 70,000 clones, 75% to 80% seen once. The sequenced material came from PBMCs. The receptors come from a female donor in good health and CMV-seronegative. Each CDR3 is given with its conserved first and last residue. Fields, in order: J gene, D gene, V gene, clone size, CDR3 protein. D genes are given only for firm matches. Clone size is not always given. Where it is, it says once, few, many or a class for expanded clones.

j_gene: TRBJ2-7
d_gene: TRBD1
v_gene: TRBV6-6
abundance: -
CDR3aa: CASSYEGGQGPWEQYF

j_gene: TRBJ2-3
d_gene: TRBD2
v_gene: TRBV11-2
abundance: -
CDR3aa: CASSFPIAGTSTDTQYF

j_gene: TRBJ2-1
d_gene: TRBD2
v_gene: TRBV6-1
abundance: -
CDR3aa: CASSAYVLAGGEDEQFF

j_gene: TRBJ2-7
d_gene: TRBD2
v_gene: TRBV4-2
abundance: -
CDR3aa: CASSQDPWGGGRIYEQYF

j_gene: TRBJ2-5
d_gene: -
v_gene: TRBV28
abundance: few
CDR3aa: CASNSGGRETQYF

j_gene: TRBJ1-1
d_gene: TRBD1
v_gene: TRBV30
abundance: -
CDR3aa: CAWSKDRLYTEAFF

j_gene: TRBJ2-1
d_gene: TRBD2
v_gene: TRBV2
abundance: -
CDR3aa: CASRPTSGSYDEQFF

j_gene: TRBJ2-6
d_gene: TRBD1
v_gene: TRBV5-1
abundance: -
CDR3aa: CASSLGDSPSGANVLTF

j_gene: TRBJ1-5
d_gene: -
v_gene: TRBV19
abundance: -
CDR3aa: CAHSRGNGQPQHF

j_gene: TRBJ2-5
d_gene: -
v_gene: TRBV5-1
abundance: -
CDR3aa: CASSPLGVQETQYF

j_gene: TRBJ2-7
d_gene: TRBD2
v_gene: TRBV6-5
abundance: -
CDR3aa: CASSYTSGAGEQYF

j_gene: TRBJ2-7
d_gene: -
v_gene: TRBV21-1
abundance: -
CDR3aa: CASSKSSPGAEQYF

j_gene: TRBJ1-4
d_gene: -
v_gene: TRBV6-4
abundance: -
CDR3aa: CASSEGATNEKLFF

j_gene: TRBJ2-7
d_gene: -
v_gene: TRBV28
abundance: -
CDR3aa: CASSPLDSYEQYF

j_gene: TRBJ1-6
d_gene: -
v_gene: TRBV28
abundance: once
CDR3aa: CASSLFRALSLHF

j_gene: TRBJ2-2
d_gene: -
v_gene: TRBV7-7
abundance: -
CDR3aa: CASSIDHSGELFF

j_gene: TRBJ2-2
d_gene: TRBD2
v_gene: TRBV6-4
abundance: -
CDR3aa: CASSPAGLENTGELFF

j_gene: TRBJ1-5
d_gene: -
v_gene: TRBV9
abundance: few
CDR3aa: CASSVDAGANQPQHF

j_gene: TRBJ1-2
d_gene: TRBD1
v_gene: TRBV28
abundance: once
CDR3aa: CAILVGIGGGYTF

j_gene: TRBJ2-3
d_gene: -
v_gene: TRBV7-6
abundance: -
CDR3aa: CASSQGDTQYF

j_gene: TRBJ2-6
d_gene: TRBD1
v_gene: TRBV28
abundance: -
CDR3aa: CASTSDRGSGANVLTF

j_gene: TRBJ1-5
d_gene: -
v_gene: TRBV19
abundance: once
CDR3aa: CASTLRERRNSNQPQHF

j_gene: TRBJ2-1
d_gene: TRBD2
v_gene: TRBV4-3
abundance: -
CDR3aa: CASSQDLRTSAGNEQFF

j_gene: TRBJ2-1
d_gene: TRBD2
v_gene: TRBV10-3
abundance: few
CDR3aa: CAISEPLAGGPSEQFF

j_gene: TRBJ2-5
d_gene: TRBD2
v_gene: TRBV5-5
abundance: once
CDR3aa: CASSFYLAGGETQYF

j_gene: TRBJ2-7
d_gene: -
v_gene: TRBV5-4
abundance: -
CDR3aa: CASSFSQYRAEQYF